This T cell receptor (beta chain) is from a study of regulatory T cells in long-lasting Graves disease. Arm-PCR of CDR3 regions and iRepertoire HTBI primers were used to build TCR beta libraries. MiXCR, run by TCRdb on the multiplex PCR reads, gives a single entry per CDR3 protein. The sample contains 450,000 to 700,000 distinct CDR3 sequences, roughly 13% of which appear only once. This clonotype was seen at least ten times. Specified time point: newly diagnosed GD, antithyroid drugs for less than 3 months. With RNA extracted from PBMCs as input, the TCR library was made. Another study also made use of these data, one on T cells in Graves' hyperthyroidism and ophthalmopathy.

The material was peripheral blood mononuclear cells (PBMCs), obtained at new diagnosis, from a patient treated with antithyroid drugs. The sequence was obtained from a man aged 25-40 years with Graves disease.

The CDR3 DNA reads as TGCAGCGTTGAAGATCACAAGGGGCACACCGGGGAGCTGTTTTTT. It specifies CSVEDHKGHTGELFF. The chain couples TRBV29-1 to TRBJ2-2; tentative D call: TRBD1 (5 bases). This CDR3 contains 15 residues. Germline values: CDR1 SQVTM, CDR2 ANQGSEA. V was shortened by 0 bases and J by 3 bases, with 11 bases between the two germline ends.